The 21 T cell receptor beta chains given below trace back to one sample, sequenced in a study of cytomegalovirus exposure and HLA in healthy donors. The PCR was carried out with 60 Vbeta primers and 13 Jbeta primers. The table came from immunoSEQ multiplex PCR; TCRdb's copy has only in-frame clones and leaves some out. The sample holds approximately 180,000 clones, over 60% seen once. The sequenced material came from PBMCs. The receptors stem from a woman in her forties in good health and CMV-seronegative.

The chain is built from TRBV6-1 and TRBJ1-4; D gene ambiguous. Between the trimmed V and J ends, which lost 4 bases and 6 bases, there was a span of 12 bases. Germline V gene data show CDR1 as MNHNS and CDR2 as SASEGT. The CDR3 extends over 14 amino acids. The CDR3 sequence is CASSAWSADEKLFF. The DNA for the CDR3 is TGTGCCAGCAGTGCCTGGTCCGCGGATGAAAAACTGTTTTTT.

CDR3 region: CASSLTSGNDNEQFF. The CDR3 DNA follows: TGTGCCAGCAGCCTAACTAGCGGGAATGACAATGAGCAGTTCTTC. This chain connects TRBV7-9 to TRBJ2-1; 10 bases map to TRBD2. The CDR3 consists of 15 residues. Per germline, CDR1 SEHNR and CDR2 FQNEAQ (reference sequence). Trimming took 5 bases from V and 5 from J; bases not matched to a gene: 6.

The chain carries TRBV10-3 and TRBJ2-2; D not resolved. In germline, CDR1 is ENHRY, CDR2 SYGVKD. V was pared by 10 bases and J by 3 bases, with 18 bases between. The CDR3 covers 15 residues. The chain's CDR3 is CATNKGGSYTGELFF. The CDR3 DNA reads TGTGCCACTAATAAAGGCGGATCCTACACCGGGGAGCTGTTTTTT.

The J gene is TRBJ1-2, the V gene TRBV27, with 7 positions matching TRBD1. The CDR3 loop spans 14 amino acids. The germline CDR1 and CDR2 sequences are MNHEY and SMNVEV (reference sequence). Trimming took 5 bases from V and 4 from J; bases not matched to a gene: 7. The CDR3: CASSPPGQSYGYTF. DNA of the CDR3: TGTGCCAGCAGTCCACCGGGACAGTCCTATGGCTACACCTTC.

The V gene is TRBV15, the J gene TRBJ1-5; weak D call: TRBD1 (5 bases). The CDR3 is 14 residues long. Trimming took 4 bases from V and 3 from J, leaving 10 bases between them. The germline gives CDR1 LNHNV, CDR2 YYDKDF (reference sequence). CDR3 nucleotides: TGTGCCACCAGCAAGCAGGGTTCCAATCAGCCCCAGCATTTT. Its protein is CATSKQGSNQPQHF.

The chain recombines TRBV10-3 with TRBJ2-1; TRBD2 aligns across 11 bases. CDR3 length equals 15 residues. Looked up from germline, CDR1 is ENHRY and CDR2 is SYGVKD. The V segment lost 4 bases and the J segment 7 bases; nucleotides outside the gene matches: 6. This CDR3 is CAISGRLAGGNEQFF. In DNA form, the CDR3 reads TGTGCCATCAGTGGTCGGCTAGCGGGAGGTAATGAGCAGTTCTTC.

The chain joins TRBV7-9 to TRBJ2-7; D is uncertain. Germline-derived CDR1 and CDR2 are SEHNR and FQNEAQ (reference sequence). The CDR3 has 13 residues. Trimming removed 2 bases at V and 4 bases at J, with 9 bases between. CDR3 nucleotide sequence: TGTGCCAGCAGCTTATCAGGTGTTTACGAGCAGTACGTC. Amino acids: CASSLSGVYEQYV.

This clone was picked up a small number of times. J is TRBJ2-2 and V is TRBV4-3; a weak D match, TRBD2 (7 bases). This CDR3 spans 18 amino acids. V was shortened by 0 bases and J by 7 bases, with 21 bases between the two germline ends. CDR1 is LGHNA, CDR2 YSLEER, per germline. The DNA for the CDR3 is TGCGCCAGCAGCCAAGAACCTTTAAGGGGGAGGGTGGTCGGGGAGCTGTTTTTT. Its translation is CASSQEPLRGRVVGELFF.

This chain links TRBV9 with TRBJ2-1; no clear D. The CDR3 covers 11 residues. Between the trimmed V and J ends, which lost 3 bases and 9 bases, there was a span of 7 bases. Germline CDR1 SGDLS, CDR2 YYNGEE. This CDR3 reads CASSALGEQFF. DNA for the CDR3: TGTGCCAGCAGCGCTCTAGGTGAGCAGTTCTTC.

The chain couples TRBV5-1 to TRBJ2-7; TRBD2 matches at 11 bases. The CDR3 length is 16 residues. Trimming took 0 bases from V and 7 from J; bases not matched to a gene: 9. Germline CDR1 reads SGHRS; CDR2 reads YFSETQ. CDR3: CASSLGLTSGSGEQYV. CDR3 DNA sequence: TGCGCCAGCAGCTTGGGCCTAACTAGCGGGAGTGGTGAGCAGTACGTC.

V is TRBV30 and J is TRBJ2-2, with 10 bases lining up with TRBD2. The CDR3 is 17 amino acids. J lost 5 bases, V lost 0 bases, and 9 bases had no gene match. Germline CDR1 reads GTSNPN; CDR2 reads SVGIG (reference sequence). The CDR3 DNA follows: TGTGCCTGGAGTGTGGAACTAGCGGGAAGGAGGACCGGGGAGCTGTTTTTT. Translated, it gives CAWSVELAGRRTGELFF. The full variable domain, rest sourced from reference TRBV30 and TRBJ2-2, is SQTIHQWPATLVQPVGSPLSLECTVEGTSNPNLYWYRQAAGRGLQLLFYSVGIGQISSEVPQNLSASRPQDRQFILSSKKLLLSDSGFYLCAWSVELAGRRTGELFFGEGSRLTVL.

The CDR3 region has the DNA TGTGCCAGCAGCTATCAGGGGGCAGATACGCAGTATTTT. Translated, it gives CASSYQGADTQYF. V and J are TRBV5-6 and TRBJ2-3, with 7 positions matching TRBD1. In germline, CDR1 is SGHDT, CDR2 YYEEEE. V lost 3 bases to trimming and J lost 4 bases; unmatched junction nucleotides: 2. CDR3 length: 13 amino acids.

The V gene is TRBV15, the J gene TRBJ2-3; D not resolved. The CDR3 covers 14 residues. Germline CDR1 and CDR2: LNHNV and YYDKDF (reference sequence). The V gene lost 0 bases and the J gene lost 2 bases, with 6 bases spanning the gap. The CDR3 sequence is CATSREQVTDTQYF. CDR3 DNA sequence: TGTGCCACCAGCAGAGAGCAGGTCACAGATACGCAGTATTTT.

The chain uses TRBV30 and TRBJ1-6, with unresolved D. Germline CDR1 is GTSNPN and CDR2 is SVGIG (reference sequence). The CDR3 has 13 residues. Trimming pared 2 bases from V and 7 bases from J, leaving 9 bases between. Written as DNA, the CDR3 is TGTGCCTGGAGTCAGGTTAGGAATTCACCCCTCCACTTT. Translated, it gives CAWSQVRNSPLHF.

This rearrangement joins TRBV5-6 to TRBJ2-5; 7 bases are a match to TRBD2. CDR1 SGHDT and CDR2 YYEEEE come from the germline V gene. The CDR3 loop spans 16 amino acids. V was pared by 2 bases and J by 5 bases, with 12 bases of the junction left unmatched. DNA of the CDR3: TGTGCCAGCAGCTTCGGTTTGCGGGAGCGCGGGGAGACCCAGTACTTC. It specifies CASSFGLRERGETQYF.

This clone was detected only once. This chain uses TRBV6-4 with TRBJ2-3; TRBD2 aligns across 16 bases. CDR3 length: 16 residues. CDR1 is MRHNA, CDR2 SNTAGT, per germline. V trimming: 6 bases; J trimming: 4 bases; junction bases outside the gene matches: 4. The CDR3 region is CASSSGLAGGPDTQYF. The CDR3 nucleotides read TGTGCCAGCAGCTCGGGACTAGCGGGAGGGCCAGATACGCAGTATTTT.

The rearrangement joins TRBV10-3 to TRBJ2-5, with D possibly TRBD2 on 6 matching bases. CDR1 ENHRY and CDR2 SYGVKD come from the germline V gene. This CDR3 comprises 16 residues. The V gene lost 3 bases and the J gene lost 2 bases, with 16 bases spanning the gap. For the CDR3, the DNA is TGTGCCATCAGTGACCAAGGCGGCGGGGTACAAGAGACCCAGTACTTC. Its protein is CAISDQGGGVQETQYF.

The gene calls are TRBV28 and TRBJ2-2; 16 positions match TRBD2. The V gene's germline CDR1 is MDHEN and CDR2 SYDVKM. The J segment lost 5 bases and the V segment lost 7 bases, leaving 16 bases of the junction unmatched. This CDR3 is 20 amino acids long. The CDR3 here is CASILQPGLAGGPATGELFF. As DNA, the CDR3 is TGTGCCAGCATTCTTCAACCGGGACTAGCGGGAGGGCCAGCTACCGGGGAGCTGTTTTTT. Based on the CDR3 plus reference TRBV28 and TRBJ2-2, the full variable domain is DVKVTQSSRYLVKRTGEKVFLECVQDMDHENMFWYRQDPGLGLRLIYFSYDVKMKEKGDIPEGYSVSREKKERFSLILESASTNQTSMYLCASILQPGLAGGPATGELFFGEGSRLTVL.

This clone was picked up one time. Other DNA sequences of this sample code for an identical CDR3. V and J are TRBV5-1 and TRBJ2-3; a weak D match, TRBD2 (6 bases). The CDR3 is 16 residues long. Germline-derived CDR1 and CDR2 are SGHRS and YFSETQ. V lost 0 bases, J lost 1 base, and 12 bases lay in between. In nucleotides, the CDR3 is TGCGCCAGCAGCTTGGCTGGCGTAGCGGGCACAGATACGCAGTATTTT. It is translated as CASSLAGVAGTDTQYF.

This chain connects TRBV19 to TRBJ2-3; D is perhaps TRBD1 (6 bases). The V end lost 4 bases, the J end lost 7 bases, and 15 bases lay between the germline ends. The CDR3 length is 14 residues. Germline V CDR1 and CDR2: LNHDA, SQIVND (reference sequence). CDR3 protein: CASSRGLLGYTQYF. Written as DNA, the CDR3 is TGTGCCAGTAGTAGGGGGCTGCTCGGGTATACGCAGTATTTT.

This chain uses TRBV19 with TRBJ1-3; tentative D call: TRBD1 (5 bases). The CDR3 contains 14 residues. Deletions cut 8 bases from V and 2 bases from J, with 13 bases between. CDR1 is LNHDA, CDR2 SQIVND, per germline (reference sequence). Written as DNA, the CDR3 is TGTGCCAGTGCCCTCCAGGGAACTGGAAACACCATATATTTT. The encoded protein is CASALQGTGNTIYF.